Listed below are T cell receptor beta chains from one sample, sequenced in a study of blood T cell repertoires in COVID-19. Assay: immunoSEQ multiplex PCR; the TCRdb copy retains only in-frame clones and omits some. The sample lists about 210,000 clones, around 83% seen once, with around 8.7% in the top ten. Sequencing used peripheral blood. These receptors came from a woman aged 45-65 years with acute or convalescent COVID-19. CDR3s include the opening cysteine and the closing phenylalanine or tryptophan. D genes are given only for firm matches. Clone size, where shown, is once, few, many, or a class for clones that have expanded.

v_call: TRBV5-1
d_call: -
clone_size: -
j_call: TRBJ2-7
cdr3_aa: CASSRDSANSYEQYF
cdr3_nt: TGCGCCAGCAGCCGTGACAGCGCAAACTCCTACGAGCAGTACTTC

v_call: TRBV11-3
d_call: -
clone_size: -
j_call: TRBJ2-1
cdr3_aa: CASSPRTTNEQFF
cdr3_nt: TGTGCCAGCAGCCCCCGGACTACCAATGAGCAGTTCTTC

v_call: TRBV13
d_call: TRBD1
clone_size: once
j_call: TRBJ1-1
cdr3_aa: CAIGRGPSTEAFF
cdr3_nt: TGTGCCATCGGGAGGGGGCCTTCCACTGAAGCTTTCTTT

v_call: TRBV5-1
d_call: -
clone_size: -
j_call: TRBJ1-1
cdr3_aa: CASSLEGSASEAFF
cdr3_nt: TGCGCCAGCAGCTTGGAAGGGAGTGCCTCTGAAGCTTTCTTT

v_call: TRBV28
d_call: -
clone_size: -
j_call: TRBJ1-2
cdr3_aa: CASRKGGEVQGYTF
cdr3_nt: TGTGCCAGCAGGAAAGGGGGGGAGGTTCAAGGCTACACCTTC

v_call: TRBV29-1
d_call: TRBD2
clone_size: -
j_call: TRBJ2-5
cdr3_aa: CSVGTSGRSVETQYF
cdr3_nt: TGCAGCGTTGGGACTAGCGGGAGGAGTGTGGAGACCCAGTACTTC

v_call: TRBV6-5
d_call: -
clone_size: -
j_call: TRBJ2-7
cdr3_aa: CASRTLARSYEQYF
cdr3_nt: TGTGCCAGCAGGACACTAGCCCGCTCCTACGAGCAGTACTTC

v_call: TRBV28
d_call: -
clone_size: -
j_call: TRBJ1-1
cdr3_aa: CASSTRDIRTEAFF
cdr3_nt: TGTGCCAGCAGTACCCGGGACATCCGCACTGAAGCTTTCTTT

v_call: TRBV27
d_call: TRBD1
clone_size: -
j_call: TRBJ1-1
cdr3_aa: CASRSTGEDTEAFF
cdr3_nt: TGTGCCAGCAGGTCGACAGGGGAGGACACTGAAGCTTTCTTT

v_call: TRBV5-5
d_call: TRBD2
clone_size: once
j_call: TRBJ2-7
cdr3_aa: CASSFDALASSYEQYF
cdr3_nt: TGTGCCAGCAGCTTTGATGCACTAGCGAGCTCCTACGAGCAGTACTTC

v_call: TRBV27
d_call: -
clone_size: -
j_call: TRBJ2-7
cdr3_aa: CASSFRLSYEQYF
cdr3_nt: TGTGCCAGCAGTTTCAGGTTGTCCTACGAGCAGTACTTC

v_call: TRBV11-2
d_call: TRBD2
clone_size: -
j_call: TRBJ2-1
cdr3_aa: CASSSRLAGGPNEQFF
cdr3_nt: TGTGCCAGCAGCTCGCGGCTAGCGGGAGGGCCAAATGAGCAGTTCTTC

v_call: TRBV3-1/TRBV3-2
d_call: TRBD1
clone_size: -
j_call: TRBJ2-1
cdr3_aa: CASSFSRQGAREQFF
cdr3_nt: TGTGCCAGCAGCTTTAGTCGGCAGGGGGCTAGGGAGCAGTTCTTC

v_call: TRBV2
d_call: TRBD1
clone_size: -
j_call: TRBJ2-5
cdr3_aa: CASSRQGRETQYF
cdr3_nt: TGTGCCAGCAGTAGACAGGGTAGAGAGACCCAGTACTTC

v_call: TRBV28
d_call: -
clone_size: -
j_call: TRBJ2-7
cdr3_aa: CATLTGTSYEQYF
cdr3_nt: TGTGCCACCTTGACAGGTACCTCCTACGAGCAGTACTTC

v_call: TRBV7-9
d_call: -
clone_size: once
j_call: TRBJ1-4
cdr3_aa: CASSLGGVNEKLFF
cdr3_nt: TGTGCCAGCAGCTTAGGGGGAGTTAATGAAAAACTGTTTTTT

v_call: TRBV6-5
d_call: TRBD1
clone_size: once
j_call: TRBJ1-1
cdr3_aa: CASSYKGTGGTEAFF
cdr3_nt: TGTGCCAGCAGTTACAAAGGGACAGGGGGGACTGAAGCTTTCTTT

v_call: TRBV19
d_call: -
clone_size: -
j_call: TRBJ1-5
cdr3_aa: CASRDPKGVGPQHF
cdr3_nt: TGTGCCAGTAGGGATCCCAAGGGGGTAGGGCCCCAGCATTTT

v_call: TRBV3-1/TRBV3-2
d_call: -
clone_size: -
j_call: TRBJ2-3
cdr3_aa: CASSQYGPTDTQYF
cdr3_nt: TGTGCCAGCAGCCAATACGGTCCCACAGATACGCAGTATTTT

v_call: TRBV5-4
d_call: -
clone_size: -
j_call: TRBJ2-7
cdr3_aa: CASSFSSYEQYF
cdr3_nt: TGTGCCAGCAGCTTTAGCTCCTACGAGCAGTACTTC

v_call: TRBV9
d_call: TRBD1
clone_size: -
j_call: TRBJ1-4
cdr3_aa: CASSTKTGDNEKLFF
cdr3_nt: TGTGCCAGCAGCACTAAGACAGGGGATAATGAAAAACTGTTTTTT

v_call: TRBV24-1
d_call: TRBD1
clone_size: -
j_call: TRBJ2-5
cdr3_aa: CATSDPLPGQAQETQYF
cdr3_nt: TGTGCCACCAGTGATCCGCTTCCGGGACAGGCACAAGAGACCCAGTACTTC

v_call: TRBV6-1
d_call: -
clone_size: -
j_call: TRBJ1-2
cdr3_aa: CASSPGPQGEGYTF
cdr3_nt: TGTGCCAGCAGTCCCGGGCCCCAAGGGGAAGGCTACACCTTC

v_call: TRBV7-3
d_call: -
clone_size: -
j_call: TRBJ1-2
cdr3_aa: CASSLLGPLTSGYTF
cdr3_nt: TGTGCCAGCAGCTTACTTGGGCCACTGACCTCTGGCTACACCTTC

v_call: TRBV12-3/TRBV12-4
d_call: -
clone_size: once
j_call: TRBJ1-1
cdr3_aa: CASSRLGDTEAFF
cdr3_nt: TGTGCCAGCAGCCGCCTTGGAGACACTGAAGCTTTCTTT

v_call: TRBV7-6
d_call: -
clone_size: few
j_call: TRBJ1-1
cdr3_aa: CASSLMPPGSNTEAFF
cdr3_nt: TGTGCCAGCAGCTTAATGCCTCCGGGGTCGAACACTGAAGCTTTCTTT

v_call: TRBV12-5
d_call: -
clone_size: -
j_call: TRBJ1-2
cdr3_aa: CASGLGSVYGYTF
cdr3_nt: TGTGCTAGTGGTTTGGGGTCAGTCTATGGCTACACCTTC

v_call: TRBV5-1
d_call: -
clone_size: many
j_call: TRBJ2-2
cdr3_aa: CASSSREGTGELFF
cdr3_nt: TGCGCCAGCAGCTCTAGAGAGGGCACCGGGGAGCTGTTTTTT

v_call: TRBV15
d_call: TRBD2
clone_size: -
j_call: TRBJ2-1
cdr3_aa: CATSRELAASYNEQFF
cdr3_nt: TGTGCCACCAGCAGAGAACTAGCGGCATCCTACAATGAGCAGTTCTTC

v_call: TRBV19
d_call: -
clone_size: -
j_call: TRBJ1-6
cdr3_aa: CASKDRSGSPLHF
cdr3_nt: TGTGCCAGTAAGGACAGATCCGGGTCACCCCTCCACTTT

v_call: TRBV28
d_call: -
clone_size: -
j_call: TRBJ2-7
cdr3_aa: CASSLIGDSYEQYF
cdr3_nt: TGTGCCAGCAGTTTAATAGGGGACTCCTACGAGCAGTACTTC

v_call: TRBV2
d_call: -
clone_size: -
j_call: TRBJ2-7
cdr3_aa: CAGQGGNFNEQYF
cdr3_nt: TGTGCCGGCCAGGGGGGAAACTTCAACGAGCAGTACTTC

v_call: TRBV19
d_call: -
clone_size: -
j_call: TRBJ1-1
cdr3_aa: CASTQSPVNTEAFF
cdr3_nt: TGTGCCAGTACCCAATCCCCGGTGAACACTGAAGCTTTCTTT

v_call: TRBV19
d_call: -
clone_size: -
j_call: TRBJ1-1
cdr3_aa: CASSPAGGHTEAFF
cdr3_nt: TGTGCCAGTAGCCCCGCTGGGGGCCACACTGAAGCTTTCTTT

v_call: TRBV27
d_call: -
clone_size: -
j_call: TRBJ2-1
cdr3_aa: CASSLWARPLSYNEQFF
cdr3_nt: TGTGCCAGCAGTTTATGGGCCAGGCCACTCTCCTACAATGAGCAGTTCTTC

v_call: TRBV5-5
d_call: -
clone_size: -
j_call: TRBJ1-1
cdr3_aa: CASSILGNTEAFF
cdr3_nt: TGTGCCAGCAGTATTCTAGGGAACACTGAAGCTTTCTTT

v_call: TRBV24-1
d_call: TRBD2
clone_size: -
j_call: TRBJ2-3
cdr3_aa: CATQKREGNTDTQYF
cdr3_nt: TGTGCCACCCAGAAGCGGGAGGGAAACACAGATACGCAGTATTTT

v_call: TRBV11-1
d_call: -
clone_size: -
j_call: TRBJ1-6
cdr3_aa: CASSPTGNSPLHF
cdr3_nt: TGTGCCAGCAGCCCCACAGGGAACTCACCCCTCCACTTT

v_call: TRBV5-1
d_call: TRBD2
clone_size: -
j_call: TRBJ2-1
cdr3_aa: CASSSSGLAGGNEQFF
cdr3_nt: TGCGCCAGCAGCTCCTCCGGACTAGCGGGAGGGAATGAGCAGTTCTTC

v_call: TRBV6-6
d_call: -
clone_size: -
j_call: TRBJ2-7
cdr3_aa: CASSYSGRTDYEQYF
cdr3_nt: TGTGCCAGCAGTTACTCAGGCAGGACAGACTACGAGCAGTACTTC

v_call: TRBV11-2
d_call: -
clone_size: -
j_call: TRBJ1-2
cdr3_aa: CASSPRQELTNYGYTF
cdr3_nt: TGTGCCAGCAGCCCAAGACAGGAACTAACTAACTATGGCTACACCTTC

v_call: TRBV10-3
d_call: -
clone_size: -
j_call: TRBJ2-5
cdr3_aa: CAISPSQETQYF
cdr3_nt: TGTGCCATCAGCCCGTCCCAAGAGACCCAGTACTTC

v_call: TRBV5-1
d_call: -
clone_size: -
j_call: TRBJ1-1
cdr3_aa: CASSLGGNTEAFF
cdr3_nt: TGCGCCAGCAGCCTGGGCGGGAACACTGAAGCTTTCTTT

v_call: TRBV30
d_call: -
clone_size: -
j_call: TRBJ1-6
cdr3_aa: CAWSVQGALHF
cdr3_nt: TGTGCCTGGAGTGTACAAGGGGCCCTCCACTTT

v_call: TRBV9
d_call: -
clone_size: -
j_call: TRBJ1-2
cdr3_aa: CASSPRRGSYGYTF
cdr3_nt: TGTGCCAGCAGCCCCCGAAGGGGTTCCTATGGCTACACCTTC